These T cell receptor beta chains were read from a single sample in a study of cytomegalovirus exposure and HLA in healthy donors. Method: immunoSEQ multiplex PCR; TCRdb's copy keeps in-frame clones and lacks some. The sample has fewer than 200,000 clones; about 90% are singletons. The sequencing sample was made of PBMCs. Receptors were obtained from a girl less than two years old in good health and CMV-seronegative. Both conserved end residues are part of each CDR3. D genes are given only for firm matches. Size tells how often a clone was seen (once, few, many) or the class of an expanded clone, and some rows leave it out.

v_call: TRBV7-9; clone_size: -; j_call: TRBJ2-5; d_call: -; cdr3_nt: TGTGCCAGCAGCTTACCCCGGGGGCAAGAGACCCAGTACTTC; cdr3_aa: CASSLPRGQETQYF
v_call: TRBV14; clone_size: -; j_call: TRBJ2-7; d_call: TRBD2; cdr3_nt: TGTGCCAGCAGCCAAGGCTTAGCGGGGGCCTACGAGCAGTACTTC; cdr3_aa: CASSQGLAGAYEQYF
v_call: TRBV6-5; clone_size: -; j_call: TRBJ2-7; d_call: TRBD1; cdr3_nt: TGTGCCAGCACCTCGACAGGGCTCGACGAGCAGTACTTC; cdr3_aa: CASTSTGLDEQYF
v_call: TRBV2; clone_size: -; j_call: TRBJ2-7; d_call: -; cdr3_nt: TGTGCCAGCAGTGAAAGCTGGTACGAGCAGTACTTC; cdr3_aa: CASSESWYEQYF
v_call: TRBV4-1; clone_size: -; j_call: TRBJ2-7; d_call: TRBD1; cdr3_nt: TGCGCCAGCAGCCGGGACAGGGGTGACGAGCAGTACTTC; cdr3_aa: CASSRDRGDEQYF
v_call: TRBV29-1; clone_size: -; j_call: TRBJ1-3; d_call: -; cdr3_nt: TGCAGCGTTGTGGGGGACGGGGGGTGGTGGGGAAACACCATATATTTT; cdr3_aa: CSVVGDGGWWGNTIYF
v_call: TRBV7-3; clone_size: -; j_call: TRBJ2-7; d_call: TRBD2; cdr3_nt: TGTGCCAGCAGCTTAAGTGGGACTAGCGGGTTTAGCTCCTACGAGCAGTACTTC; cdr3_aa: CASSLSGTSGFSSYEQYF
v_call: TRBV7-2; clone_size: -; j_call: TRBJ2-7; d_call: -; cdr3_nt: TGTGCCAGCAGCTTTTATCACGGGAGCCCCTACGAGCAGTACTTC; cdr3_aa: CASSFYHGSPYEQYF
v_call: TRBV5-6; clone_size: -; j_call: TRBJ1-1; d_call: -; cdr3_nt: TGTGCCAGCAGCTTCCCGGGCACTGAAGCTTTCTTT; cdr3_aa: CASSFPGTEAFF
v_call: TRBV7-9; clone_size: -; j_call: TRBJ1-2; d_call: -; cdr3_nt: TGTGCCAGCAGCTTAGCGACCGGGACAACCGATGGCTACACCTTC; cdr3_aa: CASSLATGTTDGYTF
v_call: TRBV6-5; clone_size: -; j_call: TRBJ1-2; d_call: -; cdr3_nt: TGTGCCAGCAGACTCGGGATGGGCTATGGCTACACCTTC; cdr3_aa: CASRLGMGYGYTF
v_call: TRBV27; clone_size: -; j_call: TRBJ2-7; d_call: TRBD1; cdr3_nt: TGTGCCAGCAGTTCGTTAGGGACAGGGAACTACGAGCAGTACTTC; cdr3_aa: CASSSLGTGNYEQYF
v_call: TRBV7-9; clone_size: once; j_call: TRBJ2-7; d_call: TRBD2; cdr3_nt: TGTGCCAGCAGCTTAGGACTAGCGGGAGCCCTCTCACATTACGAGCAGTACTTC; cdr3_aa: CASSLGLAGALSHYEQYF